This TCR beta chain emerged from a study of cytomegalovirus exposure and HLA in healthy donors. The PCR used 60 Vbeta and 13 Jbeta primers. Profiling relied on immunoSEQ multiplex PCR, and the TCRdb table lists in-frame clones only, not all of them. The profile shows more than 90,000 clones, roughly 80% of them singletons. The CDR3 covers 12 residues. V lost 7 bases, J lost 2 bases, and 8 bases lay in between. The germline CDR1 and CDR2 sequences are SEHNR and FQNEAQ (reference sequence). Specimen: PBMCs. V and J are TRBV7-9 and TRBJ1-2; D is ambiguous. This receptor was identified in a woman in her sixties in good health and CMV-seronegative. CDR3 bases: TGTGCCAGCAACCGAGGGAACTATGGCTACACCTTC. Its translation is CASNRGNYGYTF.